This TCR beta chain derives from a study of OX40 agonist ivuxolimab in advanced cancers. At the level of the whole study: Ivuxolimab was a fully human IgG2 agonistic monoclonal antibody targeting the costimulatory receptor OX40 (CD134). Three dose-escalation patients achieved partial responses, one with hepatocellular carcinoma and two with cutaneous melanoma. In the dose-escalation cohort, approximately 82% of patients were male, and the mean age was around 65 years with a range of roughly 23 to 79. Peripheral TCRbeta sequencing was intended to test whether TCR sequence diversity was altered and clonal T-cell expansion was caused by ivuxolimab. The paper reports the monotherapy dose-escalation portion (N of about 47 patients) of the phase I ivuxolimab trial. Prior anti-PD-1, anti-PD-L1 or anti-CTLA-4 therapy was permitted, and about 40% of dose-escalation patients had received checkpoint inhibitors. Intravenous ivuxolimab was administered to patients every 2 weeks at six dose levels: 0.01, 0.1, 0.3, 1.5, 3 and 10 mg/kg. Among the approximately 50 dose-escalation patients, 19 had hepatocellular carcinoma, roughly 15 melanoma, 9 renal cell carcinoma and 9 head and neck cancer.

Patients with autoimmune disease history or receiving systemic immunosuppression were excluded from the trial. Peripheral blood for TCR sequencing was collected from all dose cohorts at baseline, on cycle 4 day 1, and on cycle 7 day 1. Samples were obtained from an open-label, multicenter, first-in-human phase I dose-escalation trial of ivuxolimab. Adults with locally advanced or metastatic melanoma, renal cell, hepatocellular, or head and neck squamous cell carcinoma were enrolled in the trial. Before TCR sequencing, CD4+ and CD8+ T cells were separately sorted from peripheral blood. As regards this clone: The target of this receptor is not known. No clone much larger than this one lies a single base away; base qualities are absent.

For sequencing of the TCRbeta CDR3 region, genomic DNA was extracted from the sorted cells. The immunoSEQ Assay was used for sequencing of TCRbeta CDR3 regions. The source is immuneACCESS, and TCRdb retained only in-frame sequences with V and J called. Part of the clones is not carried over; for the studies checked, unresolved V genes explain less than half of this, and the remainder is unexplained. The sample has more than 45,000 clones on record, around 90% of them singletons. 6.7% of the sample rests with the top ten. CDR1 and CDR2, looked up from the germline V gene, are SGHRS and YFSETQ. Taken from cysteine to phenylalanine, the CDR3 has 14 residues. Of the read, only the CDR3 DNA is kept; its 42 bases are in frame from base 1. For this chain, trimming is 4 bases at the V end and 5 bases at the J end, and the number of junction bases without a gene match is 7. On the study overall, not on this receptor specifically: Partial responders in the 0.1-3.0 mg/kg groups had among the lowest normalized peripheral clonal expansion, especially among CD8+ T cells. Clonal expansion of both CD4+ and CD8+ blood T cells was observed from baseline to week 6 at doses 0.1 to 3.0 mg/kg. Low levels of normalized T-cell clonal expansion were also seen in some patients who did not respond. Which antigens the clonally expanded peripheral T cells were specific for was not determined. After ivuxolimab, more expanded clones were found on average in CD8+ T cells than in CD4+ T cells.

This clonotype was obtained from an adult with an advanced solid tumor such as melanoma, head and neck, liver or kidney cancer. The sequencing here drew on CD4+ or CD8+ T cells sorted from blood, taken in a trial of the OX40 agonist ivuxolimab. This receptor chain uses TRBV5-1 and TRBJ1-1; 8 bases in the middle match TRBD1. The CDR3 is CASSPRQGRTEAFF. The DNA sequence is TGCGCCAGCAGCCCACGACAGGGGAGGACTGAAGCTTTCTTT.